This T cell receptor (beta chain) was documented in a study of shared clonotypes between healthy human individuals. TCRdb's table, derived via immunoSEQ multiplex PCR, lists solely in-frame clones and lacks some. Of some 1.4 million clones detected, around 95% appear once; the ten largest clones hold roughly 1.2%. Only one count was recorded for this clone. Germline loops: CDR1 MNHNS, CDR2 SASEGT. The CDR3 runs 14 residues. The ends were cut back, 6 bases at V and 8 bases at J, with 19 bases in the middle. The source is a man younger than 45 in good health. Specimen: naive CD4+ T cells sorted from blood. Subset specified: CD45RA+ positively selected. The chain joins TRBV6-1 to TRBJ1-2; D remains unclear. This chain's CDR3 is CASREWTPKEGYTF. For the CDR3, the DNA is TGTGCCAGCAGAGAATGGACCCCAAAGGAGGGCTACACCTTC.